This is a list of T cell receptor beta chains from one sample in a study of T cell responses to AZD1222 COVID-19 vaccine. Generated by immunoSEQ multiplex PCR, the TCRdb table keeps only in-frame clones and is missing some. The sample holds 160,000 or so clones, roughly 94% seen once. The sample here was peripheral blood, taken 28 days after the second AZD1222 dose. The receptors originated from an adult who received the AZD1222 COVID-19 vaccine. Both conserved end residues are part of each CDR3. Fields, in order: clone size, J gene, D gene, V gene, CDR3 DNA, CDR3 protein. A D gene is named only where the DNA matches it firmly. For some rows the clone size is stated as once, few or many, or as a class when expanded; others skip it.

clone_size: NA; j_call: TRBJ1-6; d_call: NA; v_call: TRBV7-8; cdr3_nt: TGTGCCAGCAGCCCCCTTGAAAGCTCCTATAATTCACCCCTCCACTTT; cdr3_aa: CASSPLESSYNSPLHF
clone_size: NA; j_call: TRBJ2-3; d_call: NA; v_call: TRBV2; cdr3_nt: TGTGCCGGAGAGACTAGAGTTACAGATACGCAGTATTTT; cdr3_aa: CAGETRVTDTQYF
clone_size: NA; j_call: TRBJ1-2; d_call: NA; v_call: TRBV6-5; cdr3_nt: TGTGCCAGCAGTTACTCGGGAACAGGAGGCTATGGCTACACCTTC; cdr3_aa: CASSYSGTGGYGYTF
clone_size: NA; j_call: TRBJ1-1; d_call: TRBD1; v_call: TRBV11-3; cdr3_nt: TGTGCCAGCAGCAGCTGGACAGGGGGCAAAGCTTTCTTT; cdr3_aa: CASSSWTGGKAFF
clone_size: NA; j_call: TRBJ1-1; d_call: NA; v_call: TRBV18; cdr3_nt: TGTGCCAGCTCACCATTGGCTCTAAGGGGGGGCACTGAAGCTTTCTTT; cdr3_aa: CASSPLALRGGTEAFF
clone_size: once; j_call: TRBJ2-3; d_call: TRBD1; v_call: TRBV18; cdr3_nt: TGTGCCAGCTCACCATTGGCAGGGGGATCAGATACGCAGTATTTT; cdr3_aa: CASSPLAGGSDTQYF
clone_size: once; j_call: TRBJ2-7; d_call: NA; v_call: TRBV3-1/TRBV3-2; cdr3_nt: TGTGCCAGCAGCCAGCAGTGGGGCGAGCAGTACTTC; cdr3_aa: CASSQQWGEQYF
clone_size: NA; j_call: TRBJ2-3; d_call: TRBD2; v_call: TRBV7-2; cdr3_nt: TGTGCCAGCAGCTTAGCAGCGGGAAGGGGAGATACGCAGTATTTT; cdr3_aa: CASSLAAGRGDTQYF
clone_size: NA; j_call: TRBJ2-7; d_call: NA; v_call: TRBV29-1; cdr3_nt: TGCAGCTTCCGGGACGTTTACGAGCAGTACTTC; cdr3_aa: CSFRDVYEQYF
clone_size: NA; j_call: TRBJ1-1; d_call: NA; v_call: TRBV3-1/TRBV3-2; cdr3_nt: TGTGCCAGCAGCCAAGCCCTAGGGACTGAAGCTTTCTTT; cdr3_aa: CASSQALGTEAFF
clone_size: NA; j_call: TRBJ2-3; d_call: TRBD2; v_call: TRBV5-1; cdr3_nt: TGCGCCAGCAGGCGAGGTGGGACTAGCGGGAGGGCCGGGACAGATACGCAGTATTTT; cdr3_aa: CASRRGGTSGRAGTDTQYF
clone_size: NA; j_call: TRBJ1-1; d_call: TRBD1; v_call: TRBV6-2/TRBV6-3; cdr3_nt: TGTGCCAGCAGTTCCCCGGGACAGGGTGACACTGAAGCTTTCTTT; cdr3_aa: CASSSPGQGDTEAFF
clone_size: few; j_call: TRBJ2-2; d_call: NA; v_call: TRBV5-5; cdr3_nt: TGTGCCAGCAGCTTATCCGGGACACCGAACACCGGGGAGCTGTTTTTT; cdr3_aa: CASSLSGTPNTGELFF
clone_size: NA; j_call: TRBJ2-5; d_call: NA; v_call: TRBV6-6; cdr3_nt: TGTGCCAGCAGTTACTGGGTCACTCAAGAGACCCAGTACTTC; cdr3_aa: CASSYWVTQETQYF
clone_size: NA; j_call: TRBJ2-3; d_call: NA; v_call: TRBV6-5; cdr3_nt: TGTGCCAGCAGTTACTCCAGACCGAACTCGAATACGCAGTATTTT; cdr3_aa: CASSYSRPNSNTQYF
clone_size: NA; j_call: TRBJ2-2; d_call: TRBD2; v_call: TRBV19; cdr3_nt: TGTGCCAGTAAAGGTATTGCGGGAGCTGGACTCACCGGGGAGCTGTTTTTT; cdr3_aa: CASKGIAGAGLTGELFF
clone_size: NA; j_call: TRBJ2-1; d_call: NA; v_call: TRBV5-1; cdr3_nt: TGCGCCAGCAGCTTGGAAGGGATTAGCTACAATGAGCAGTTCTTC; cdr3_aa: CASSLEGISYNEQFF
clone_size: NA; j_call: TRBJ1-6; d_call: TRBD1; v_call: TRBV27; cdr3_nt: TGTGCCAGCAGTAACCGAAGACAGGGTAATTCACCCCTCCACTTT; cdr3_aa: CASSNRRQGNSPLHF
clone_size: NA; j_call: TRBJ1-5; d_call: NA; v_call: TRBV7-2; cdr3_nt: TGTGCCAGCAGCTTACGGTTAAATCAGCCCCAGCATTTT; cdr3_aa: CASSLRLNQPQHF
clone_size: NA; j_call: TRBJ1-6; d_call: TRBD1; v_call: TRBV7-9; cdr3_nt: TGTGCCAGCAGCTTCATGGACAGGGATAATTCACCCCTCCACTTT; cdr3_aa: CASSFMDRDNSPLHF
clone_size: NA; j_call: TRBJ1-4; d_call: TRBD1; v_call: TRBV7-6; cdr3_nt: TGTGCCAGCAGCTTAAGGCCCCGACAGGGGGCGCCTAATGAAAAACTGTTTTTT; cdr3_aa: CASSLRPRQGAPNEKLFF
clone_size: NA; j_call: TRBJ2-5; d_call: NA; v_call: TRBV30; cdr3_nt: TGTGCCCCTTCGTGGGGTGAGACCCAGTACTTC; cdr3_aa: CAPSWGETQYF